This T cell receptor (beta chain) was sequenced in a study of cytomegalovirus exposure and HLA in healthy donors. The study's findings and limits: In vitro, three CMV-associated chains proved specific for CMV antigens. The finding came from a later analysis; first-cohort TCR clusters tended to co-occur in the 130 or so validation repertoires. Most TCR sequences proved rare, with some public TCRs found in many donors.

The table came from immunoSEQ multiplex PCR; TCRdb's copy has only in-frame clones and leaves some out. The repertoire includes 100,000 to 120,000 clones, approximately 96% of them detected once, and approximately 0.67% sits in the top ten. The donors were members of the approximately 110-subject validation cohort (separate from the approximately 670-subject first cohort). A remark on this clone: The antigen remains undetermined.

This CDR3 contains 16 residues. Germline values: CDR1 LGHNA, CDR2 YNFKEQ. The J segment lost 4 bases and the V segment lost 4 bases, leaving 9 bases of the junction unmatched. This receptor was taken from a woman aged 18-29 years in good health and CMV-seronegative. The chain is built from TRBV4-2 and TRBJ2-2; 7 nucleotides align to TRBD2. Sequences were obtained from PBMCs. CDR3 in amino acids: CASSRGATGGTGELFF. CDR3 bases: TGTGCCAGCAGCCGTGGGGCGACGGGGGGCACCGGGGAGCTGTTTTTT.